These T cell receptor beta chains were read from a single sample in a study of OX40 agonist ivuxolimab in advanced cancers. Only in-frame clones appear in the TCRdb table, and some are missing; sequencing was by immunoSEQ multiplex PCR. The sample lists 45,000 to 65,000 clones; about 81% were seen once. The input for sequencing was CD4+ or CD8+ T cells sorted from blood, taken in a trial of the OX40 agonist ivuxolimab. These receptors were obtained from an adult with an advanced solid tumor such as melanoma, head and neck, liver or kidney cancer. The conserved cysteine and the conserved F or W are not part of the CDR3 here.

J | V | CDR3
TRBJ1-2 | TRBV11-2 | ASSLRGAGANYGYT
TRBJ2-7 | TRBV7-7 | ASSPRTGGEYEQY
TRBJ1-2 | TRBV18 | ASSPGTENYGYT
TRBJ2-2 | TRBV5-4 | ASSLGLAGQTGELF
TRBJ1-1 | TRBV6-1 | ATRTGQNTEAF
TRBJ2-5 | TRBV7-6 | ASSLRGLADQETQY
TRBJ1-5 | TRBV5-1 | ASSLEGQGNQPQH
TRBJ1-5 | TRBV29-1 | SVKGTGGGNQPQH
TRBJ2-3 | TRBV11-3 | ASSLTDFGSGGDGTQY
TRBJ1-5 | TRBV6-5 | ASSYGRNQPQH
TRBJ2-7 | TRBV19 | ASRSPGQGLYEQY
TRBJ2-3 | TRBV27 | ASSLGTGGRLGTQY
TRBJ2-5 | TRBV10-3 | AISEPKKKRGAEETQY
TRBJ1-2 | TRBV28 | ASSLFWTTYGYT
TRBJ2-7 | TRBV6-1 | ASSDRAVLPYEQY
TRBJ2-3 | TRBV7-3 | ASSSVTLAGVQDTQY
TRBJ2-2 | TRBV7-2 | ASSLLPQGGANTGELF
TRBJ2-2 | TRBV18 | ASSPGQRNTGELF
TRBJ2-3 | TRBV5-8 | ASSLGGGGDTQY
TRBJ2-7 | TRBV7-2 | ASSLGLASYQY
TRBJ2-3 | TRBV5-1 | ASSDGLAITDTQY
TRBJ2-7 | TRBV7-8 | ASSRGDRTYEQY
TRBJ2-7 | TRBV6-6 | ASSDWGAAYEQY
TRBJ2-5 | TRBV7-3 | ASSLTSTSGGAETQY
TRBJ1-2 | TRBV2 | ASSETGQGIGGYT
TRBJ2-3 | TRBV12-5 | ASGFREGTDTQY
TRBJ1-1 | TRBV18 | ASSDALGGSTEAF
TRBJ1-1 | TRBV7-5 | ASSNRERNTEAF
TRBJ2-1 | TRBV7-6 | ASSPRRGRSYNEQF
TRBJ2-7 | TRBV14 | ASSQVAYEQY
TRBJ1-3 | TRBV12-5 | ASGLFLSGLTSSSGNTIY
TRBJ1-4 | TRBV18 | ASSTGFANEKLF
TRBJ1-2 | TRBV19 | ASSSRTEVVYGYT
TRBJ2-5 | TRBV5-1 | ASSLVVRSQGSETQY
TRBJ1-2 | TRBV4-2 | ASSQELGGPRYGYT
TRBJ2-2 | TRBV7-9 | ASSPPRLVTNTGELF
TRBJ1-1 | TRBV6-5 | ASSTARDRETEAF
TRBJ2-7 | TRBV6-1 | ASRLNRDPPHEQY
TRBJ1-2 | TRBV10-3 | AITQVANYGYT
TRBJ1-1 | TRBV4-1 | ASSHYGEAF
TRBJ1-1 | TRBV19 | ASSISSLNTEAF
TRBJ1-4 | TRBV9 | ASSVGQPLGEKLF
TRBJ2-3 | TRBV7-9 | ASSTEGTSRDTQY
TRBJ2-2 | TRBV6-5 | ASSQQNPPTGELF
TRBJ1-2 | TRBV5-1 | ASSTAGGGYT
TRBJ2-7 | TRBV9 | ASSVASGATYEQY
TRBJ2-2 | TRBV11-2 | ASSLGLANTGELF
TRBJ2-7 | TRBV7-2 | ASAMAYEQY
TRBJ1-5 | TRBV6-1 | ASIDDRVGNQPQH
TRBJ2-2 | TRBV6-1 | ASSHKTVTGELF
TRBJ2-1 | TRBV7-9 | ASSYRKVASYNEQF
TRBJ1-5 | TRBV10-3 | AISPGQGLNQPQH
TRBJ2-4 | TRBV19 | ASSMGGGVAKNIQY